Listed below are T cell receptor beta chains from one sample, sequenced in a study of OX40 agonist ivuxolimab in advanced cancers. Generated by immunoSEQ multiplex PCR, the TCRdb table keeps only in-frame clones and is missing some. The table has under 20,000 clones, 75% to 85% seen once. This specimen was CD4+ or CD8+ T cells sorted from blood, taken in a trial of the OX40 agonist ivuxolimab. The receptors derive from an adult with an advanced solid tumor such as melanoma, head and neck, liver or kidney cancer. The CDR3 runs from the conserved cysteine through the conserved F or W. The D gene is left open where the match is weak. Clone size is stated in some rows and not others, as once, few, many or a class when expanded.

v_gene: TRBV29-1
j_gene: TRBJ1-1
abundance: NA
d_gene: NA
CDR3aa: CSALRSNTEAFF
CDR3nt: TGCAGCGCGCTACGTTCGAACACTGAAGCTTTCTTT

v_gene: TRBV28
j_gene: TRBJ1-5
abundance: few
d_gene: NA
CDR3aa: CASSPRDGFNQPQHF
CDR3nt: TGTGCCAGCAGCCCAAGGGACGGATTCAATCAGCCCCAGCATTTT

v_gene: TRBV6-6
j_gene: TRBJ1-6
abundance: few
d_gene: NA
CDR3aa: CASSYQGSSPLHF
CDR3nt: TGTGCCAGCAGTTACCAGGGAAGTTCACCCCTCCACTTT

v_gene: TRBV30
j_gene: TRBJ1-1
abundance: few
d_gene: NA
CDR3aa: CAWRKGPNTEAFF
CDR3nt: TGTGCCTGGAGGAAAGGACCTAACACTGAAGCTTTCTTT

v_gene: TRBV29-1
j_gene: TRBJ2-7
abundance: NA
d_gene: NA
CDR3aa: CSVVRGGEQYF
CDR3nt: TGCAGCGTCGTGAGAGGGGGGGAGCAGTACTTC

v_gene: TRBV5-1
j_gene: TRBJ2-7
abundance: NA
d_gene: NA
CDR3aa: CASSLGGTKYEQYF
CDR3nt: TGCGCCAGCAGCTTGGGGGGGACAAAATACGAGCAGTACTTC

v_gene: TRBV5-1
j_gene: TRBJ2-1
abundance: NA
d_gene: NA
CDR3aa: CASSFEGGNEQFF
CDR3nt: TGCGCCAGCAGCTTTGAGGGTGGCAATGAGCAGTTCTTC

v_gene: TRBV6-4
j_gene: TRBJ1-1
abundance: once
d_gene: TRBD1
CDR3aa: CASSATGGGTEAFF
CDR3nt: TGTGCCAGCAGTGCCACAGGGGGGGGGACTGAAGCTTTCTTT

v_gene: TRBV18
j_gene: TRBJ1-1
abundance: once
d_gene: NA
CDR3aa: CASSPPLEGVTEAFF
CDR3nt: TGTGCCAGCTCACCTCCTCTCGAGGGGGTCACTGAAGCTTTCTTT

v_gene: TRBV5-8
j_gene: TRBJ1-5
abundance: NA
d_gene: NA
CDR3aa: CASSLASFGDQPQHF
CDR3nt: TGTGCCAGCAGCTTGGCCTCTTTCGGGGATCAGCCCCAGCATTTT

v_gene: TRBV2
j_gene: TRBJ1-3
abundance: NA
d_gene: NA
CDR3aa: CASSGVRSSGNTIYF
CDR3nt: TGTGCCAGCAGTGGGGTCAGGTCCTCTGGAAACACCATATATTTT

v_gene: TRBV5-3
j_gene: TRBJ2-2
abundance: NA
d_gene: TRBD1
CDR3aa: CARSLRDRGTGELFF
CDR3nt: TGTGCCAGAAGCTTACGGGACAGGGGCACCGGGGAGCTGTTTTTT

v_gene: TRBV30
j_gene: TRBJ2-1
abundance: NA
d_gene: NA
CDR3aa: CAWSLGTRTNEQFF
CDR3nt: TGTGCCTGGAGTCTCGGGACCCGTACCAATGAGCAGTTCTTC

v_gene: TRBV11-3
j_gene: TRBJ1-3
abundance: NA
d_gene: NA
CDR3aa: CASSTGGGNTIYF
CDR3nt: TGTGCCAGCTCCACAGGAGGAGGAAACACCATATATTTT

v_gene: TRBV28
j_gene: TRBJ1-1
abundance: NA
d_gene: NA
CDR3aa: CATWLESGNTEAFF
CDR3nt: TGTGCCACCTGGTTGGAGTCAGGGAACACTGAAGCTTTCTTT

v_gene: TRBV19
j_gene: TRBJ2-7
abundance: once
d_gene: NA
CDR3aa: CVSKREADSSYEQYF
CDR3nt: TGTGTCAGTAAAAGGGAAGCGGACAGTTCCTACGAGCAGTACTTC

v_gene: TRBV2
j_gene: TRBJ1-2
abundance: NA
d_gene: TRBD1
CDR3aa: CASSERGQGIGGYTF
CDR3nt: TGTGCCAGCAGTGAGCGGGGACAGGGGATAGGAGGCTACACCTTC

v_gene: TRBV7-9
j_gene: TRBJ2-5
abundance: NA
d_gene: NA
CDR3aa: CASSPARAPEETQYF
CDR3nt: TGTGCCAGCAGCCCCGCCCGGGCCCCGGAAGAGACCCAGTACTTC

v_gene: TRBV5-1
j_gene: TRBJ1-4
abundance: few
d_gene: NA
CDR3aa: CASSDTGSTNEKLFF
CDR3nt: TGCGCCAGCAGCGATACAGGGTCGACTAATGAAAAACTGTTTTTT

v_gene: TRBV7-2
j_gene: TRBJ2-1
abundance: NA
d_gene: TRBD2
CDR3aa: CASSSPYSGTSGKNEQFF
CDR3nt: TGTGCCAGCAGCTCACCTTACTCCGGGACTAGCGGGAAGAATGAGCAGTTCTTC

v_gene: TRBV28
j_gene: TRBJ1-3
abundance: NA
d_gene: NA
CDR3aa: CASSLLGSSGNTIYF
CDR3nt: TGTGCCAGCAGTTTATTGGGGAGCTCTGGAAACACCATATATTTT

v_gene: TRBV7-3
j_gene: TRBJ2-1
abundance: NA
d_gene: NA
CDR3aa: CASSLSRPSEQFF
CDR3nt: TGTGCCAGCAGCTTGAGCCGGCCTTCAGAGCAGTTCTTC

v_gene: TRBV7-9
j_gene: TRBJ1-2
abundance: NA
d_gene: NA
CDR3aa: CASSVTTVGAGYGYTF
CDR3nt: TGTGCCAGCAGCGTCACCACGGTGGGCGCGGGCTATGGCTACACCTTC

v_gene: TRBV6-1
j_gene: TRBJ2-1
abundance: NA
d_gene: NA
CDR3aa: CASSASTGILNEQFF
CDR3nt: TGTGCCAGCAGTGCCTCCACGGGGATCCTCAATGAGCAGTTCTTC